The clone carrying this T cell receptor (beta chain) was seen ten or more times. Its target is not known. Germline V gives CDR1 WNHNN, CDR2 SYGVQD (reference sequence). V shed 3 bases, J shed 9 bases, and the junction held 6 bases outside the gene matches. The CDR3 runs 15 residues. Time point meaning: newly diagnosed GD, antithyroid drugs for less than 3 months. Scientists built the TCR library using RNA that was extracted from PBMCs. This record belongs to a study of regulatory T cells in long-lasting Graves disease. Study results and limitations: TRBV28, TRBJ1-2 and TRBJ2-5 emerged as the favored segments in persistent disease.

For TCR beta, libraries came from iRepertoire HTBI primers and Arm-PCR of CDR3 regions. TCRdb ran MiXCR on the multiplex PCR reads and lists one entry per CDR3 protein. Of 400,000 to 500,000 distinct CDR3 sequences in the sample, 12% to 15% were seen once. These data were also reused for a study on T cells in Graves' hyperthyroidism and ophthalmopathy.

The sequence was obtained from a woman in her fifties or sixties with Graves disease. The chain links TRBV10-1 to TRBJ2-1; TRBD2 agrees at 12 bases. The source material was peripheral blood mononuclear cells (PBMCs), sampled at new diagnosis, from a patient treated with antithyroid drugs. The CDR3 nucleotides read TGCGCCAGCAGTGATGGAGGACTAGCGGGATTTGAGCAGTTCTTC. The encoded protein is CASSDGGLAGFEQFF.